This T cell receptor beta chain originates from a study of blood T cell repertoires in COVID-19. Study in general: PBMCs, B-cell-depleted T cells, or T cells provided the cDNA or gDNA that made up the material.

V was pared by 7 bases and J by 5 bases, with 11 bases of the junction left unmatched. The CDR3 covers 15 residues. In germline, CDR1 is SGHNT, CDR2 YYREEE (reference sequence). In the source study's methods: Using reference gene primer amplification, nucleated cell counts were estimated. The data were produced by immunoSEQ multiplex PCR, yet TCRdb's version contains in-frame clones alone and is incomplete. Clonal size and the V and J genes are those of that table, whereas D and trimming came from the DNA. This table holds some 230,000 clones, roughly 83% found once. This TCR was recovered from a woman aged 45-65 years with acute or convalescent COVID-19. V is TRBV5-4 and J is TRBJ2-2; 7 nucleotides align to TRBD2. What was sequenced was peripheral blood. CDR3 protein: CASRCGGGTTGELFF. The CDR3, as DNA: TGTGCCAGCCGCTGTGGGGGGGGGACGACCGGGGAGCTGTTTTTT.